These 15 T cell receptor beta chains came from one sample sequenced in a study of T-cell reconstitution after alpha-beta-depleted transplantation in children. Using unique molecular identifiers, the investigators prepared the TCRbeta library. TCRdb reprocessed the PCR reads with MiXCR, giving one entry per CDR3 protein. The profile covers 250,000 to 400,000 distinct CDR3 sequences, with about a quarter appearing a single time and roughly 9.8% taken by the ten largest. The sample was PBMCs, mostly from graft donor cells, taken 180 days after TCRalphabeta/CD19-depleted stem cell transplant. These receptors were collected from a male patient between 10 and 17 years old who had a stem cell transplant for acute lymphoblastic leukemia, so the T cells may come from the graft donor.

The V and J genes are TRBV11-2 and TRBJ2-1, with TRBD1 as a possible D gene (5 bases). There are 14 residues in the CDR3. V was clipped by 3 bases and J by 3 bases, with 9 bases between them. Germline V lookup: CDR1 SGHAT, CDR2 FQNNGV. DNA of the CDR3: TGTGCCAGCAGCTTGACAGCTAGCTACAATGAGCAGTTCTTC. Its translation is CASSLTASYNEQFF.

This clonotype has a handful of counts. V usage is TRBV3-1 and J usage is TRBJ2-3, with 12 bases aligning to TRBD2. CDR1 is LGHDT, CDR2 YNNKEL, per germline (reference sequence). V lost 3 bases and J lost 5; bases outside the gene matches: 12. This CDR3 is built from 18 residues. The CDR3 DNA reads TGTGCCAGCAGCCACCGGACTAGCGGGATAAAGTGGGGAGATACGCAGTATTTT. This gives the protein CASSHRTSGIKWGDTQYF.

This chain uses TRBV27 with TRBJ2-1; the D gene is possibly TRBD1 (5 bases). CDR3 length equals 15 residues. Trimming removed 6 bases from V and 1 base from J, with 13 bases in between. Per germline, CDR1 MNHEY and CDR2 SMNVEV (reference sequence). The CDR3 loop is CASSRTTLSYNEQFF. CDR3 DNA sequence: TGTGCCAGCAGCCGGACAACCTTATCCTACAATGAGCAGTTCTTC.

The J gene is TRBJ2-4, the V gene TRBV4-1; D gene uncertain. The CDR3 spans 12 residues. CDR1 is MGHRA, CDR2 YSYEKL, per germline. The V end lost 0 bases, the J end lost 9 bases, and 6 bases lay between the germline ends. CDR3 sequence: CASSQDHGIQYF. The CDR3, as DNA: TGCGCCAGCAGCCAAGACCATGGCATTCAGTACTTC.

This clonotype was seen more than once but under ten times. The chain uses TRBV14 and TRBJ1-6; TRBD1 matches 9 bases. The CDR3 has 14 amino acids. Germline V gene data show CDR1 as SGHDN and CDR2 as FVKESK. The ends lost 4 bases at V and 9 bases at J; junction bases unmatched: 4. This CDR3 is CASSPRQGGSPLHF. The CDR3 DNA follows: TGTGCCAGCAGCCCTCGACAGGGGGGTTCACCCCTCCACTTT.

This clonotype was recorded a few times. The chain joins TRBV28 to TRBJ2-7; 11 bases are a match to TRBD1. This CDR3 has 15 residues. The germline V gene has CDR1 MDHEN and CDR2 SYDVKM. With 7 bases clipped from V and 2 bases from J, the junction kept 7 bases outside the gene matches. Written as DNA, the CDR3 is TGTGCCAGCAACAGACCGGGACAGGGGGCCTACGAGCAGTACTTC. Protein product: CASNRPGQGAYEQYF.

DNA for the CDR3: TGTGCCAGCAGCTTCCGACTAACCCCAGATACGCAGTATTTT. Protein product: CASSFRLTPDTQYF. The chain combines TRBV7-9 with TRBJ2-3; TRBD2 might be the D (5 bases). V lost 3 bases and J 4 bases, leaving 11 bases between the germline ends. This CDR3 contains 14 residues. Germline V lookup: CDR1 SEHNR, CDR2 FQNEAQ (reference sequence).

The CDR3 here is CASSLSQSRAYNEQFF. CDR3 nucleotide sequence: TGTGCCAGCAGCTTGTCGCAGTCTCGGGCCTACAATGAGCAGTTCTTC. This chain links TRBV5-5 with TRBJ2-1; no reliable D call. The CDR3 is 16 residues long. Germline values: CDR1 SGHKS, CDR2 YYEKEE (reference sequence). V lost 1 base and J 2 bases, leaving 13 bases between the germline ends.

V usage is TRBV5-1 and J usage is TRBJ1-1; possible D gene TRBD1, 6 bases. Deletions cut 5 bases from V and 4 bases from J, with 18 bases between. The CDR3 runs 15 residues. CDR1 is SGHRS and CDR2 is YFSETQ in the germline V gene. In DNA, the CDR3 is TGCGCCAGCAGAACCTTCGGACAGACTTTCACTGAAGCTTTCTTT. Translated, it gives CASRTFGQTFTEAFF.

This rearrangement joins TRBV10-3 to TRBJ2-1, with 7 bases aligning to TRBD2. CDR1 and CDR2 (germline): ENHRY, SYGVKD. The junction had 9 bases not matched to a gene; V was cut back by 4 bases and J by 0 bases. This CDR3 comprises 17 residues. The DNA for the CDR3 is TGTGCCATCAGTGGGATACTAGCGACGAGCTCCTACAATGAGCAGTTCTTC. Translating it yields CAISGILATSSYNEQFF.

The chain uses TRBV19 and TRBJ1-5, with D possibly TRBD1 on 6 matching bases. The CDR3 has 16 amino acids. V was shortened by 2 bases and J by 0 bases, with 11 bases between the two germline ends. Germline loops: CDR1 LNHDA, CDR2 SQIVND (reference sequence). In nucleotides, the CDR3 is TGTGCCAGTAGTATAATGGGGGCTCTTAGCAATCAGCCCCAGCATTTT. It is translated as CASSIMGALSNQPQHF.

The chain combines TRBV7-8 with TRBJ1-1; maybe TRBD1 (6 bases). Trimming stripped 7 bases from V and 2 bases from J, with 14 bases between. CDR1 and CDR2 (germline): SGHVS, FQNEAQ. The CDR3 loop spans 14 amino acids. CDR3 bases: TGTGCCAGCACCCCCAGGGGACGAAACACTGAAGCTTTCTTT. It yields the protein CASTPRGRNTEAFF.

This clonotype was detected only a few times. The J gene is TRBJ2-2, the V gene TRBV9, with a weak D call TRBD2 (6 bases). This CDR3 is built from 13 residues. Germline assignment: CDR1 SGDLS and CDR2 YYNGEE. The V end lost 6 bases, the J end lost 5 bases, and 11 bases lay between the germline ends. The CDR3 loop reads CASNRLETGELFF. For the CDR3, the DNA is TGTGCCAGCAACCGACTAGAGACCGGGGAGCTGTTTTTT.

The V gene is TRBV18, the J gene TRBJ1-1; no firm D call. In germline, CDR1 is KGHSH, CDR2 LQKENI. V was clipped by 2 bases and J by 4 bases, with 14 bases between them. This CDR3 is built from 15 residues. Here the CDR3 DNA reads TGTGCCAGCTCACCAGCCCAGAGGTACGGCACTGAAGCTTTCTTT. It specifies CASSPAQRYGTEAFF.

This clonotype was seen ten or more times. The V call is TRBV5-1, the J call TRBJ2-4; no definite D call. The CDR3 spans 13 residues. The germline gives CDR1 SGHRS, CDR2 YFSETQ. Trimming removed 2 bases from V and 4 bases from J, with 7 bases in between. The CDR3 DNA is TGCGCCAGCAGCTTCATAGGGAAAAACATTCAGTACTTC. The encoded protein is CASSFIGKNIQYF.